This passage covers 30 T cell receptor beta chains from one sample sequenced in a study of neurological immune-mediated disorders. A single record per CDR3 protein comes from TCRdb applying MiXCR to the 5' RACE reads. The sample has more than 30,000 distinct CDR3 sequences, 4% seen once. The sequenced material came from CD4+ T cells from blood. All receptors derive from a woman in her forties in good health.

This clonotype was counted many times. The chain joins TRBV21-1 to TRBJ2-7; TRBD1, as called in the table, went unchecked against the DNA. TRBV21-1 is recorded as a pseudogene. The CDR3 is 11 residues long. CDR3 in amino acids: CASRRGFEQYF. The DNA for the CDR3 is TGTGCCAGCAGGAGGGGGTTCGAGCAGTACTTC.

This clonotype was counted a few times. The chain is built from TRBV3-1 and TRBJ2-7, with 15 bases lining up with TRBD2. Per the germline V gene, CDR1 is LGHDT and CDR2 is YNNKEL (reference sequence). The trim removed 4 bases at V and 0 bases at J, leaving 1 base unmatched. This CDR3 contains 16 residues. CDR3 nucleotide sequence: TGTGCCAGCAGCCGGACTAGCGGGAGGGACTCCTACGAGCAGTACTTC. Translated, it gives CASSRTSGRDSYEQYF.

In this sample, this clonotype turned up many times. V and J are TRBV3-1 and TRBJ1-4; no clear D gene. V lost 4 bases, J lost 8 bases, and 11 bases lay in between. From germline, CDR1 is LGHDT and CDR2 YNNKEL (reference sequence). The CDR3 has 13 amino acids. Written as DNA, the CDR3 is TGTGCCAGCAGCCCCAGGACGGGAGAAAAACTGTTTTTT. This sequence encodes CASSPRTGEKLFF.

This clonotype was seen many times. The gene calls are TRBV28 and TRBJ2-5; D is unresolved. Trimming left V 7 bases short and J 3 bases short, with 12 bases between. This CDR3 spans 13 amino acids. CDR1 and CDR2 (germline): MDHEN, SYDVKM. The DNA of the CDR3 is TGTGCCAGCACCCGATGGGCGGAAGAGACCCAGTACTTC. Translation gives CASTRWAEETQYF. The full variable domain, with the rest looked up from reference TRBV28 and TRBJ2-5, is DVKVTQSSRYLVKRTGEKVFLECVQDMDHENMFWYRQDPGLGLRLIYFSYDVKMKEKGDIPEGYSVSREKKERFSLILESASTNQTSMYLCASTRWAEETQYFGPGTRLLVL.

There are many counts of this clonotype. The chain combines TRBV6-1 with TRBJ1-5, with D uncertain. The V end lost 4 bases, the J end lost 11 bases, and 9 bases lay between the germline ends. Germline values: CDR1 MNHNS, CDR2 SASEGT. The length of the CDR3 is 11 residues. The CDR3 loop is CASSVAQAQHF. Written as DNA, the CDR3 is TGTGCCAGCAGTGTGGCCCAGGCCCAGCATTTT.

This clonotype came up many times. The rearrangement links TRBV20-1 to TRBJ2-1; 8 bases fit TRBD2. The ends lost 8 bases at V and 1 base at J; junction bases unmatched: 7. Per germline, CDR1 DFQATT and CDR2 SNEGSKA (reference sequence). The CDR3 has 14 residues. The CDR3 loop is CSTSGGLSYNEQFF. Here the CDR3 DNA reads TGCAGTACAAGCGGGGGCCTATCCTACAATGAGCAGTTCTTC.

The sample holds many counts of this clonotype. CDR3 sequence reads: CASSLEPGGRYEQYF. CDR3 sequence (DNA): TGCGCCAGCAGCTTGGAGCCAGGGGGCAGATACGAGCAGTACTTC. The rearrangement joins TRBV5-1 to TRBJ2-7; TRBD1 aligns across 8 bases. Losses at the gene ends were 0 bases for V and 4 bases for J; bases not matched to a gene: 6. Germline loops: CDR1 SGHRS, CDR2 YFSETQ. This CDR3 has 15 amino acids.

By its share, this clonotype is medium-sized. The CDR3 reads CASTAMTYNEQFF. The CDR3, as DNA: TGTGCCAGCACCGCGATGACCTACAATGAGCAGTTCTTC. The V and J genes are TRBV28 and TRBJ2-1; D remains unclear. The V end lost 7 bases, the J end lost 2 bases, and 9 bases lay between the germline ends. The CDR3 covers 13 residues. Germline CDR1 MDHEN, CDR2 SYDVKM.

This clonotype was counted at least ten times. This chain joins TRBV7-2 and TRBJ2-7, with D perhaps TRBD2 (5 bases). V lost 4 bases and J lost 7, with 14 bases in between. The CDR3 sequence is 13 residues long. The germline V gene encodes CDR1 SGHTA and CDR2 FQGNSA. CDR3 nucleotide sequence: TGTGCCAGCAGCTCCGGGCCTTCGGGGGAGCAGTACTTC. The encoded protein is CASSSGPSGEQYF.

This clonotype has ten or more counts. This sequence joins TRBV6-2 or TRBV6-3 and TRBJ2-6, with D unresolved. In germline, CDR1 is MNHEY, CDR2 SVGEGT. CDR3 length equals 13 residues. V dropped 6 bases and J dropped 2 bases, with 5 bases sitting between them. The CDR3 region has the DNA TGTGCCAGCAGGGGAACTGGGGCCAACGTCCTGACTTTC. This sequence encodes CASRGTGANVLTF.

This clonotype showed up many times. CDR3 nucleotides: TGTGCCAGCAGTGAAAGAGCGGGGGTTACCCAAGAGACCCAGTACTTC. Translating it yields CASSERAGVTQETQYF. The chain joins TRBV2 to TRBJ2-5, with 8 bases lining up with TRBD2. The junction had 6 bases not matched to a gene; V was cut back by 2 bases and J by 1 base. The CDR3 length is 16 residues. Germline V lookup: CDR1 SNHLY, CDR2 FYNNEI.

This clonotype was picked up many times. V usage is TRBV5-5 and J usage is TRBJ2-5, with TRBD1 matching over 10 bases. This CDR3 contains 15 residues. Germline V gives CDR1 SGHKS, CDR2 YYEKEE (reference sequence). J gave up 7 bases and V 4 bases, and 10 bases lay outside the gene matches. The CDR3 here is CASSLRQGAPATQYF. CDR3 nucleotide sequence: TGTGCCAGCAGCCTGAGACAGGGGGCCCCTGCGACCCAGTACTTC.

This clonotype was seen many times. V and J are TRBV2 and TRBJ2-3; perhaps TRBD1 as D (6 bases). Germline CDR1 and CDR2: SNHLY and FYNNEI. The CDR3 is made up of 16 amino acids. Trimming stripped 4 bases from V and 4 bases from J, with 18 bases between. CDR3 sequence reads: CASSVGNRDRADTQYF. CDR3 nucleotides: TGTGCCAGCAGTGTGGGGAACAGGGACCGCGCAGATACGCAGTATTTT.

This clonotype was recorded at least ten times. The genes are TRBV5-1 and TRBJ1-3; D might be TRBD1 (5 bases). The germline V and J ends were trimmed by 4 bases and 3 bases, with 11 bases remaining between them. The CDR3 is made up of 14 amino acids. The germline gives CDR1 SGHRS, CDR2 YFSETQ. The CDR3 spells CASSSQGFGNTIYF. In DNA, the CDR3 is TGCGCCAGCAGCAGCCAGGGTTTTGGAAACACCATATATTTT. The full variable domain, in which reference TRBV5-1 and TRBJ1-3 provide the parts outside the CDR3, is KAGVTQTPRYLIKTRGQQVTLSCSPISGHRSVSWYQQTPGQGLQFLFEYFSETQRNKGNFPGRFSGRQFSNSRSEMNVSTLELGDSALYLCASSSQGFGNTIYFGEGSWLTVV.

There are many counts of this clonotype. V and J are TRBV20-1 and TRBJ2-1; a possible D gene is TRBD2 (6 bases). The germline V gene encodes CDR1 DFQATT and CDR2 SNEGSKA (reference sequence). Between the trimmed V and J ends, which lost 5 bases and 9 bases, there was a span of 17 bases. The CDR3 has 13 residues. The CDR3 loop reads CSAFVGGTSEQFF. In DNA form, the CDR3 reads TGCAGTGCTTTTGTGGGGGGTACATCTGAGCAGTTCTTC.

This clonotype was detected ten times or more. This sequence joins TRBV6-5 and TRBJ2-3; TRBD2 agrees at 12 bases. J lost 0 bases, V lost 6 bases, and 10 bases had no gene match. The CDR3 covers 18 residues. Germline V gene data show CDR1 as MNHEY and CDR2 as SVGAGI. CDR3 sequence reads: CASRATGLAGTSTDTQYF. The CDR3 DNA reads TGTGCCAGCAGGGCGACGGGACTAGCGGGTACTAGCACAGATACGCAGTATTTT.

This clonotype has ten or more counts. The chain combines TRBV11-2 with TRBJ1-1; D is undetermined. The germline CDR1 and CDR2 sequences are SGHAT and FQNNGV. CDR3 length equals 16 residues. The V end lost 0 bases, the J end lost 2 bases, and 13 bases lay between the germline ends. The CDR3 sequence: CASSLDPARVNTEAFF. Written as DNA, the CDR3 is TGTGCCAGCAGCTTAGATCCGGCAAGGGTCAACACTGAAGCTTTCTTT.

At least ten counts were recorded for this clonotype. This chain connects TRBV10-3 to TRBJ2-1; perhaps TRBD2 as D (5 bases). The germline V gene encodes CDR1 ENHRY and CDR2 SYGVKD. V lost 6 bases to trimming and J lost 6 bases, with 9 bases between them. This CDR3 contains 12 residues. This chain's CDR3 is CAISETSNEQFF. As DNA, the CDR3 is TGTGCCATCAGCGAAACTAGCAATGAGCAGTTCTTC.

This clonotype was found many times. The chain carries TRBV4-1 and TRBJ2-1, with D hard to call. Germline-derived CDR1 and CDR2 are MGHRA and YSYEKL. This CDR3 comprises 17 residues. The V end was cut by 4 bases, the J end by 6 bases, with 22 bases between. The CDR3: CASSRLVSKSVGNEQFF. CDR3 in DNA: TGCGCCAGCAGCCGTCTGGTTTCAAAGTCAGTGGGCAATGAGCAGTTCTTC.

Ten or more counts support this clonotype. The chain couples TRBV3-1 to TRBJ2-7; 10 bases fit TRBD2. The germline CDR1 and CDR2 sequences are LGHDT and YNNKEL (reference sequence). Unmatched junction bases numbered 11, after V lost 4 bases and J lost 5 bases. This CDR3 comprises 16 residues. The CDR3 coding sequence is TGTGCCAGCAGCCCGACCGTAGCGGGAGGAACCCACGAGCAGTACTTC. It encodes CASSPTVAGGTHEQYF.

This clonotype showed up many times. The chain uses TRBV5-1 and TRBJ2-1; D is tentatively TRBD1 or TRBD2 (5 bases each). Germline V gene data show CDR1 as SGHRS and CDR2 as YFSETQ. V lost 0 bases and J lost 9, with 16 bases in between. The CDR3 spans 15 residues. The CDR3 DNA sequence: TGCGCCAGCAGCTTGGATCTAGTGGGTGGGGGTGAGCAGTTCTTC. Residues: CASSLDLVGGGEQFF.

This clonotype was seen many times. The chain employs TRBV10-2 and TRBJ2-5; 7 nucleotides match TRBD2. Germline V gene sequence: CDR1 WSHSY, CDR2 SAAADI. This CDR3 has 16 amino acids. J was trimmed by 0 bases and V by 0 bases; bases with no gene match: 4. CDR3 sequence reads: CASSESPSGNQETQYF. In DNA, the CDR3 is TGCGCCAGCAGTGAGTCGCCTAGCGGAAACCAAGAGACCCAGTACTTC.

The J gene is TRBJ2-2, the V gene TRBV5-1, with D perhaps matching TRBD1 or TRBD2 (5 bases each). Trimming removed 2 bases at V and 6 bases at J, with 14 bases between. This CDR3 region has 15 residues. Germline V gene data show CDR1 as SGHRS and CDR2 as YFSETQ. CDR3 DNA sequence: TGCGCCAGCAGCTTAACCGGGGCGAGTTCCGGGGAGCTGTTTTTT. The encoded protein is CASSLTGASSGELFF.

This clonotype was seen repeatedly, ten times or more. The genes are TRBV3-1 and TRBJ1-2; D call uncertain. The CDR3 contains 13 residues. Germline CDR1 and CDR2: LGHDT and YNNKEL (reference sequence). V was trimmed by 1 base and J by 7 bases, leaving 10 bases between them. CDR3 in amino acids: CASSQGGQTGYTF. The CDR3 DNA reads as TGTGCCAGCAGCCAAGGTGGGCAGACTGGCTACACCTTC.

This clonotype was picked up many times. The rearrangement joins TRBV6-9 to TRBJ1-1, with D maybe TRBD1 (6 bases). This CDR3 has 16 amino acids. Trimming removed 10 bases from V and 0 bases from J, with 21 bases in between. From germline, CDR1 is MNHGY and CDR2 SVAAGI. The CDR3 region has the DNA TGTGCCAACCTTGCCGGGACACAGGACTTGAACACTGAAGCTTTCTTT. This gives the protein CANLAGTQDLNTEAFF.

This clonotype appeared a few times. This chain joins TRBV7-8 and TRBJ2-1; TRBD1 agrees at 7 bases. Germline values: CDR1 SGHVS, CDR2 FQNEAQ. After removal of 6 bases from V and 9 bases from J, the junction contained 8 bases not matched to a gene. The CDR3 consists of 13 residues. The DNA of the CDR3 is TGTGCCAGCAGTCTCGACAGGGAAGGTGAGCAGTTCTTC. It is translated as CASSLDREGEQFF.

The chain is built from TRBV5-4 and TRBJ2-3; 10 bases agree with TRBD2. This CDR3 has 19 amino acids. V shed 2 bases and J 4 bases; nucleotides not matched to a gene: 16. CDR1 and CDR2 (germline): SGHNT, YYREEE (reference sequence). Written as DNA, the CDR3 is TGTGCCAGCAGCTTAGGACCCGCTACTAGCGGGGTTATCGCAGATACGCAGTATTTT. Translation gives CASSLGPATSGVIADTQYF.

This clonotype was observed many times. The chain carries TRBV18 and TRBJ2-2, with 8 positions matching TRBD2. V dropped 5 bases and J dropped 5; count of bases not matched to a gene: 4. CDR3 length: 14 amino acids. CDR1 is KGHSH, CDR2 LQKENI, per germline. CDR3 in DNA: TGTGCCAGCTCATTACTAGCGGCTACCGGGGAGCTGTTTTTT. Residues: CASSLLAATGELFF.

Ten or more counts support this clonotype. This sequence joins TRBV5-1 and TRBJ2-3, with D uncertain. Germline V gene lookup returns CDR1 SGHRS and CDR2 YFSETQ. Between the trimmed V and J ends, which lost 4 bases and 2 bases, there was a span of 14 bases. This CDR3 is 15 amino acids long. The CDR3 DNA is TGCGCCAGCAGCCCGGGCGGCGGAAACACAGATACGCAGTATTTT. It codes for CASSPGGGNTDTQYF.

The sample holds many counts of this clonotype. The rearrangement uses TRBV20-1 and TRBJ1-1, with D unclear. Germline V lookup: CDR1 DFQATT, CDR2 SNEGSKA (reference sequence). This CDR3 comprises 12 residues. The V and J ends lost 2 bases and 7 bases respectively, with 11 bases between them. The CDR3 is CSARSVGLEAFF. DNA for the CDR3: TGCAGTGCTAGATCCGTTGGACTTGAAGCTTTCTTT.